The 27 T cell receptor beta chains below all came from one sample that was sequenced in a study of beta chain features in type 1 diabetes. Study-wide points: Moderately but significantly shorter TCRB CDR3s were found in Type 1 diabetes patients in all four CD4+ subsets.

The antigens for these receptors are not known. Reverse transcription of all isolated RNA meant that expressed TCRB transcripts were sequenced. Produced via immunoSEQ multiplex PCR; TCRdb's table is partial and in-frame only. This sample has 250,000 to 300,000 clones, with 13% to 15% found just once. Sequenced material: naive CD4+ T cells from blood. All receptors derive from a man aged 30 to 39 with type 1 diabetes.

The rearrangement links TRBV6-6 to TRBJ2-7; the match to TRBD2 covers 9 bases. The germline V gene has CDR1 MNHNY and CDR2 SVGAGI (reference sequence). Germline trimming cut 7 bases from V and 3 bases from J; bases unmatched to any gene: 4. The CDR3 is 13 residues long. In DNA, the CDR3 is TGTGCCAGCACCCTGACTAGCGGCTACGAGCAGTACTTC. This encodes CASTLTSGYEQYF.

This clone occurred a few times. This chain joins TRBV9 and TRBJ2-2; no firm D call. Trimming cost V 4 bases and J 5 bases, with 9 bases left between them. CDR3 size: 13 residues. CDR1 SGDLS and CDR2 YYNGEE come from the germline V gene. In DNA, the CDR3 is TGTGCCAGCAGCTTTGCGGCTACCGGGGAGCTGTTTTTT. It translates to CASSFAATGELFF.

The CDR3 loop is CASSTAAGASWGNEQFF. The CDR3 DNA follows: TGTGCCAGCAGCACCGCAGCGGGAGCTTCGTGGGGCAATGAGCAGTTCTTC. The chain uses TRBV28 and TRBJ2-1, with 8 bases identical to TRBD2. The germline V gene has CDR1 MDHEN and CDR2 SYDVKM. This CDR3 has 17 residues. V shed 6 bases, J shed 6 bases, and the junction held 16 bases outside the gene matches. Based on the CDR3 plus reference TRBV28 and TRBJ2-1, the full variable domain is DVKVTQSSRYLVKRTGEKVFLECVQDMDHENMFWYRQDPGLGLRLIYFSYDVKMKEKGDIPEGYSVSREKKERFSLILESASTNQTSMYLCASSTAAGASWGNEQFFGPGTRLTVL.

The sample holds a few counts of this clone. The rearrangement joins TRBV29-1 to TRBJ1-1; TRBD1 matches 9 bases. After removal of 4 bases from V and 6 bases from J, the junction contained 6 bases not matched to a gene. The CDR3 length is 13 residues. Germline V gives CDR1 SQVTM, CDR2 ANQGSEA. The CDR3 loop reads CSVARDRASEAFF. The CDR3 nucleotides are TGCAGCGTTGCCCGGGACAGGGCTTCTGAAGCTTTCTTT.

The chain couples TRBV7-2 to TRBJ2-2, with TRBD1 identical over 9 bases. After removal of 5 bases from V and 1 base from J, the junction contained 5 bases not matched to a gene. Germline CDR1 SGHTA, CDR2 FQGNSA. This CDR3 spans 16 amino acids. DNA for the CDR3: TGTGCCAGCAGCCCGCGACAGGGGGGGAACACCGGGGAGCTGTTTTTT. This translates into CASSPRQGGNTGELFF.

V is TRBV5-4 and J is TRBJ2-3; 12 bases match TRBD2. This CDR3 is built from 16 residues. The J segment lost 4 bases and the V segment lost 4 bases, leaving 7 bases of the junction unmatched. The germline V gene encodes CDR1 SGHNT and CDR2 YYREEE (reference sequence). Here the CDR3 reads CASSIPTSGRSDTQYF. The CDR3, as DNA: TGTGCCAGCAGCATCCCGACTAGCGGGAGATCAGATACGCAGTATTTT. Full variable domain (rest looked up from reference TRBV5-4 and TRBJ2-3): ETGVTQSPTHLIKTRGQQVTLRCSSQSGHNTVSWYQQALGQGPQFIFQYYREEENGRGNFPPRFSGLQFPNYSSELNVNALELDDSALYLCASSIPTSGRSDTQYFGPGTRLTVL.

CDR3 nucleotides: TGTGCCAGCTCACCAGCAGCGGAAACCTCGGATACGCAGTATTTT. Residues: CASSPAAETSDTQYF. V gene TRBV18 combines with J gene TRBJ2-3; weak D call: TRBD2 (5 bases). CDR1 is KGHSH and CDR2 is LQKENI in the germline V gene. Deletions cut 2 bases from V and 6 bases from J, with 15 bases between. CDR3 size: 15 residues.

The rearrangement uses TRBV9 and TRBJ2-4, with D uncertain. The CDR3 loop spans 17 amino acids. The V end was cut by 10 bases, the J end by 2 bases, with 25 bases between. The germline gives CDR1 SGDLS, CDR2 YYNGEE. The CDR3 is CAFKTSETDNPKNIQYF. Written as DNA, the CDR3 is TGTGCCTTCAAAACCTCCGAGACCGACAACCCCAAAAACATTCAGTACTTC.

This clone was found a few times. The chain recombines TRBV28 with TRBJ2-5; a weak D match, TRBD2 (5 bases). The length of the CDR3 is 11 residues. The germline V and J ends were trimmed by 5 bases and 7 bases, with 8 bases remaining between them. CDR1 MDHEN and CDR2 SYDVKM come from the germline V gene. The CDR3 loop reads CASSREGTQYF. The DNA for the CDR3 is TGTGCCAGCAGTCGTGAGGGGACCCAGTACTTC.

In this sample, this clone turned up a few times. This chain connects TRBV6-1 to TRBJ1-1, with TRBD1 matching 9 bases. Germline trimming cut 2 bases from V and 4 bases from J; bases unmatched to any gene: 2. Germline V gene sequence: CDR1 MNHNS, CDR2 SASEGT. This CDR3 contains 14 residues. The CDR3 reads CASSETGGLTEAFF. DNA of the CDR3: TGTGCCAGCAGTGAAACAGGGGGCCTCACTGAAGCTTTCTTT.

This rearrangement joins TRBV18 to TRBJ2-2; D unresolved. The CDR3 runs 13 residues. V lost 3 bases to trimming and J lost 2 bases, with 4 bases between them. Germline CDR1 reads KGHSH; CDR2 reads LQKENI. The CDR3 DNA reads TGTGCCAGCTCACCGTATAACACCGGGGAGCTGTTTTTT. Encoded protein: CASSPYNTGELFF. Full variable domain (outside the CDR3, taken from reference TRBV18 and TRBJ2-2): NAGVMQNPRHLVRRRGQEARLRCSPMKGHSHVYWYRQLPEEGLKFMVYLQKENIIDESGMPKERFSAEFPKEGPSILRIQQVVRGDSAAYFCASSPYNTGELFFGEGSRLTVL.

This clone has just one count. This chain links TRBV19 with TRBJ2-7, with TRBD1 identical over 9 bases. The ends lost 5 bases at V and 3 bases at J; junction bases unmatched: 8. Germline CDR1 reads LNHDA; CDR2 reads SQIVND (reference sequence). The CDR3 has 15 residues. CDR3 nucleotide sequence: TGTGCCAGTAGTTACTGGGGGACAGGGAGCTACGAGCAGTACTTC. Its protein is CASSYWGTGSYEQYF.

In DNA, the CDR3 is TGTGCCTGGAGTGTACTTGGAGCGGCGGGGGCTTTCTTT. This translates into CAWSVLGAAGAFF. The chain combines TRBV30 with TRBJ1-1; D call uncertain. The CDR3 extends over 13 amino acids. Germline values: CDR1 GTSNPN, CDR2 SVGIG (reference sequence). V was pared by 0 bases and J by 11 bases, with 16 bases between. The full variable domain, completed using reference TRBV30 and TRBJ1-1, is SQTIHQWPATLVQPVGSPLSLECTVEGTSNPNLYWYRQAAGRGLQLLFYSVGIGQISSEVPQNLSASRPQDRQFILSSKKLLLSDSGFYLCAWSVLGAAGAFFGQGTRLTVV.

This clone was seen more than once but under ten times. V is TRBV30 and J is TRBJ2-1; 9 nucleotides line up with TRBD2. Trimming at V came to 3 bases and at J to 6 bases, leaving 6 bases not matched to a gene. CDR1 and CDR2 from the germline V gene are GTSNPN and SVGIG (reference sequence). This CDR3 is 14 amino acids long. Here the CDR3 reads CAWRGVAGANEQFF. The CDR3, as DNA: TGTGCCTGGAGGGGAGTAGCGGGAGCCAATGAGCAGTTCTTC.

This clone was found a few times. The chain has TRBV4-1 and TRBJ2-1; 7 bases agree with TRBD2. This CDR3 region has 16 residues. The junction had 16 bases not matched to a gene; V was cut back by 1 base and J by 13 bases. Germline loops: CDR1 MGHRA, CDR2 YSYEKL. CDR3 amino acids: CASSQVASLGTMGQFF. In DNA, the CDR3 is TGCGCCAGCAGCCAAGTCGCTAGTTTAGGGACTATGGGACAGTTCTTC.

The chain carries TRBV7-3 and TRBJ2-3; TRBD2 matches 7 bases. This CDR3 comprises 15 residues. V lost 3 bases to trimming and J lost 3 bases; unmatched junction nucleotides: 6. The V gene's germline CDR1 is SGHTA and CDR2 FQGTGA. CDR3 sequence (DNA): TGTGCCAGCAGCTTCCGTGGGCGGGAGACAGATACGCAGTATTTT. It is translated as CASSFRGRETDTQYF. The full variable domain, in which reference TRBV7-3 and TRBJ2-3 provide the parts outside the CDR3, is GAGVSQTPSNKVTEKGKYVELRCDPISGHTALYWYRQSLGQGPEFLIYFQGTGAADDSGLPNDRFFAVRPEGSVSTLKIQRTERGDSAVYLCASSFRGRETDTQYFGPGTRLTVL.

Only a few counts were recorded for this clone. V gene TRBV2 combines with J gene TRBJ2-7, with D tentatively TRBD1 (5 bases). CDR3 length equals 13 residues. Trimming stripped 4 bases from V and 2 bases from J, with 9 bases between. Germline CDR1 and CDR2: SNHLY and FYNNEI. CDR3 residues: CASSGTPTYEQYF. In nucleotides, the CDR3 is TGTGCCAGCAGTGGGACACCGACCTACGAGCAGTACTTC.

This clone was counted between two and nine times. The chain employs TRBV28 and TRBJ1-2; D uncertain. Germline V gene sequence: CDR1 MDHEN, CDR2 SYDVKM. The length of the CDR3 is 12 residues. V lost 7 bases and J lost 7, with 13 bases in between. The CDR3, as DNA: TGTGCCAGCACCTCGGGAGGGTTTGGCTACACCTTC. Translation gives CASTSGGFGYTF.

Here the CDR3 reads CASSLVGAGGELFF. The CDR3 DNA sequence: TGTGCCAGCAGCTTAGTGGGGGCCGGCGGGGAGCTGTTTTTT. The V and J genes are TRBV7-2 and TRBJ2-2, with D possibly TRBD1 on 6 matching bases. CDR1 is SGHTA and CDR2 is FQGNSA in the germline V gene. With 1 base removed from V and 7 bases from J, the gap between germline ends came to 10 bases. The CDR3 totals 14 residues.

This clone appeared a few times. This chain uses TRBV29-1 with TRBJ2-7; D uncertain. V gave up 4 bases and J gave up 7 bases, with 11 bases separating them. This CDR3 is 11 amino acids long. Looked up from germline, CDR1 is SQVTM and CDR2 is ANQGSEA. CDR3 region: CSVASPGEQYF. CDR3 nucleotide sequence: TGCAGCGTTGCAAGCCCCGGGGAGCAGTACTTC.

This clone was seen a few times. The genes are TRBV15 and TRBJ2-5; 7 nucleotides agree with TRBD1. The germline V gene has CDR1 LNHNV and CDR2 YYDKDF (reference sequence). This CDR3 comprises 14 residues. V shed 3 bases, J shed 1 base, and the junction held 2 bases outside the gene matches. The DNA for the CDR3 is TGTGCCACCAGCAGGGGACAGTCCCAAGAGACCCAGTACTTC. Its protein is CATSRGQSQETQYF.

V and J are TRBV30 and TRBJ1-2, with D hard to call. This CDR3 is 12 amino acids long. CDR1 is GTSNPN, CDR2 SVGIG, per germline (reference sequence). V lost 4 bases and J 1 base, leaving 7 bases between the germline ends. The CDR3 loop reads CAWNSGNYGYTF. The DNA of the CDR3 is TGTGCCTGGAACTCGGGTAACTATGGCTACACCTTC.

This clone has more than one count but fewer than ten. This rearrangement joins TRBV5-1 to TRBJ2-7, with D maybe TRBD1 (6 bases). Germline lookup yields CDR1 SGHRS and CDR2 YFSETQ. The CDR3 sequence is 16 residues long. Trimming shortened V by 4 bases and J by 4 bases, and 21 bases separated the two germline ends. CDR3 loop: CASSPNPTGIMYEQYF. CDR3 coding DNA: TGCGCCAGCAGCCCGAATCCCACAGGGATAATGTACGAGCAGTACTTC.

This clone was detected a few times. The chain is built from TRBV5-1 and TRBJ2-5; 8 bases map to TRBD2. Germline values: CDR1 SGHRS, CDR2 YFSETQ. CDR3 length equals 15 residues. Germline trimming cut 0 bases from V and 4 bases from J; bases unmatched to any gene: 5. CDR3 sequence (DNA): TGCGCCAGCAGCTTGGGGAGCGGGAGAGTAGAGACCCAGTACTTC. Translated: CASSLGSGRVETQYF.

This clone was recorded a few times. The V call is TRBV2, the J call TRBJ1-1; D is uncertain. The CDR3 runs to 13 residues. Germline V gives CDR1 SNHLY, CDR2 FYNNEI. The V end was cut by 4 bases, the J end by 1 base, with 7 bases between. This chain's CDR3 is CASSGGKNTEAFF. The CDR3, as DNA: TGTGCCAGCAGTGGAGGGAAGAACACTGAAGCTTTCTTT.

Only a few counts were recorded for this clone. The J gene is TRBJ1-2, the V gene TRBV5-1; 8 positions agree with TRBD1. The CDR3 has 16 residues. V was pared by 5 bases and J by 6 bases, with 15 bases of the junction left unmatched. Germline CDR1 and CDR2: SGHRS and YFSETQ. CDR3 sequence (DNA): TGCGCCAGCAGTCGTGTGACGCAGGGGGCGCAGAATGGCTACACCTTC. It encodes CASSRVTQGAQNGYTF.

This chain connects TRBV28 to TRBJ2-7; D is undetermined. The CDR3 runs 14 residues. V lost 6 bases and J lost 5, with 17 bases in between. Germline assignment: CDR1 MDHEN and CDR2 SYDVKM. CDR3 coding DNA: TGTGCCAGCAGCCGAAAAACATGGCTCGACGAGCAGTACTTC. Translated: CASSRKTWLDEQYF.